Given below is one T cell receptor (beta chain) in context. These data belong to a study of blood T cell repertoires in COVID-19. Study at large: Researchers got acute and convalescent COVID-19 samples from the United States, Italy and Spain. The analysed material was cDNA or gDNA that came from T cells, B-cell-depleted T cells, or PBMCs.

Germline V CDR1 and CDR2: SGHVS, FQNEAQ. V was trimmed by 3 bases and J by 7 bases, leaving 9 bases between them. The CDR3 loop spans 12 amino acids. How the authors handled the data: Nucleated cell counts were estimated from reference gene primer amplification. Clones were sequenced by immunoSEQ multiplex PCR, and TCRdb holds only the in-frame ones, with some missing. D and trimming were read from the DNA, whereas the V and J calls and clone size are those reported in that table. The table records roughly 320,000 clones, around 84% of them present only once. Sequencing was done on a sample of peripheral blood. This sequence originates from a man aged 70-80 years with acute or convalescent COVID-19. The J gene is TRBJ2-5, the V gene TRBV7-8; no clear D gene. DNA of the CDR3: TGTGCCAGCAGCTTCTCAACGGGGACCCAGTACTTC. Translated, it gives CASSFSTGTQYF.